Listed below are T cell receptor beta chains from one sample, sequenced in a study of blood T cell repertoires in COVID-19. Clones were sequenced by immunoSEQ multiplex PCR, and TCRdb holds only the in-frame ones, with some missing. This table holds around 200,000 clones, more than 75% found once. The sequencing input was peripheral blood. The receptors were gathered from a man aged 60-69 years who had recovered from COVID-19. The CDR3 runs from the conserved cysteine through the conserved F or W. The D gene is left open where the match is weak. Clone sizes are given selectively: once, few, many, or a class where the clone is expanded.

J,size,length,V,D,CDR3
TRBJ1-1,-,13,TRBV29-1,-,CSVGSLLNTEAFF
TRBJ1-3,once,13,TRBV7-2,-,CASSGGAGNTIYF
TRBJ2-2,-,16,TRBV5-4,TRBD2,CASSRPGTRNTGELFF
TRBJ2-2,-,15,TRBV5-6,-,CASSFRAARVGELFF
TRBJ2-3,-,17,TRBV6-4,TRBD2,CASRLGRAGGSTDTQYF
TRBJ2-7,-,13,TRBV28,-,CASSFGSSYEQYF
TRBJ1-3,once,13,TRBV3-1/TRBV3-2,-,CASSIDSGNTIYF
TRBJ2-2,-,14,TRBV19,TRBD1,CASRGQGRTGELFF
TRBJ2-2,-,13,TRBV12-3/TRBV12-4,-,CASSFVGDGELFF
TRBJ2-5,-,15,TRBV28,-,CASSTAAGSRETQYF
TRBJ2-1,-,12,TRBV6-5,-,CASRTVYNEQFF
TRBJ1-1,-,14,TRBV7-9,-,CASSSRTQNTEAFF